A selection of T cell receptor beta chains follows, all from one sample in a study of T-cell memory formation after mild COVID-19. TCRdb called the 5' RACE reads again in MiXCR, with one record for every CDR3 protein. Of some 300,000 distinct CDR3 sequences listed, less than 25% are singletons. The sample consisted of PBMCs or a T cell subset sorted from them (not recorded which). The receptors come from a man younger than 30 who had mild COVID-19 (a few samples of this study predate the infection). Cell type and time point are not known. CDR3s leave out the opening cysteine and the closing phenylalanine or tryptophan.

j_gene	v_gene	len	CDR3aa
TRBJ2-5	TRBV12-3/TRBV12-4	10	ATCPGSETQY
TRBJ2-5	TRBV5-5	12	ASSPGQLRETQY
TRBJ2-5	TRBV12-3/TRBV12-4	12	ASSLRGWEETQY
TRBJ2-4	TRBV10-1	14	ASSESGTLAKNIQY
TRBJ2-3	TRBV15	15	ATSRSLGTGGTDTQY
TRBJ1-1	TRBV4-3	12	ASSLTGDGTEAF
TRBJ1-2	TRBV12-3/TRBV12-4	12	ASNTRGHNYGYT
TRBJ2-5	TRBV7-2	15	ASSLARFSSGEETQY
TRBJ1-2	TRBV6-5	13	ASSYLGQGISGYT
TRBJ1-5	TRBV20-1	12	SARAWGGNQPQH
TRBJ2-1	TRBV7-8	9	ASRSPSEQF
TRBJ2-1	TRBV7-9	11	ASSSPLGAEQF
TRBJ2-7	TRBV7-3	11	ASSLGGMGEQY
TRBJ2-1	TRBV9	14	ASSRTSGGAYNEQF
TRBJ2-1	TRBV19	15	ASSIDRGGSTYNEQF
TRBJ2-3	TRBV12-3/TRBV12-4	12	ASSRDSATDTQY
TRBJ2-3	TRBV5-1	12	ASIGGTSTDTQY
TRBJ2-2	TRBV5-1	13	ASSFSGTRTGELF
TRBJ1-2	TRBV24-1	9	ATQGGYGYT
TRBJ1-1	TRBV12-3/TRBV12-4	12	ASSFRDRNTEAF
TRBJ2-3	TRBV2	16	ASSKIAVVAGGTDTQY
TRBJ2-3	TRBV6-5	16	ASSSQLKRGPSTDTQY
TRBJ1-2	TRBV7-2	10	ASKQEYYGYT
TRBJ2-7	TRBV20-1	9	SARDRGEQY
TRBJ2-2	TRBV4-3	11	ASSQDSNGELF
TRBJ1-6	TRBV3-1	12	ASSQGPRGSPLH
TRBJ1-1	TRBV10-3	11	AIKPRTDNEAF
TRBJ2-2	TRBV2	12	ASSSQSAAGELF
TRBJ1-6	TRBV7-2	14	ASSASGQGASRPLH
TRBJ2-1	TRBV6-1	14	ASSAGRQGWRNEQF